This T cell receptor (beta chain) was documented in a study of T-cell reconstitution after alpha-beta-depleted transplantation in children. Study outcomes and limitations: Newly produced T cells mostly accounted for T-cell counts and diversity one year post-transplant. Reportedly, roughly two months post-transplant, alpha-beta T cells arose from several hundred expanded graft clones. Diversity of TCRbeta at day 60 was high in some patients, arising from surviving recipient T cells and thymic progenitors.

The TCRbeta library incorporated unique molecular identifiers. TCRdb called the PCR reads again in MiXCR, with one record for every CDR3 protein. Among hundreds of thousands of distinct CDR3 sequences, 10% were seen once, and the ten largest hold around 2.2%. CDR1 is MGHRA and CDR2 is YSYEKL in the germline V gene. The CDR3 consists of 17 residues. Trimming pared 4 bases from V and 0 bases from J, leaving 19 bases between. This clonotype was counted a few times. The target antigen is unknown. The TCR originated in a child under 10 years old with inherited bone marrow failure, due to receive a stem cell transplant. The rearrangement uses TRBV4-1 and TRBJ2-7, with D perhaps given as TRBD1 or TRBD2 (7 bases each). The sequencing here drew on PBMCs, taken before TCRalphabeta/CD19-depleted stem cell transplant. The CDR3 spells CASSLNTRGGSSYEQYF. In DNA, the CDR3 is TGCGCCAGCAGCCTCAATACCAGGGGGGGGAGCTCCTACGAGCAGTACTTC.